This T cell receptor beta chain appears in the sequencing data of a study of memory CD4+ T cells and cytomegalovirus serostatus. The study, taken as a whole, reports: The CMV-associated TCR signature appears largely within the CD4+ memory repertoire.

The table lists this clone with a count of one. The antigen is unknown. The sort gate was single viable CD3+CD4+CD8-CD45RO+ cells for memory CD4+ T cells. CD4+ T cells were isolated by positive magnetic selection. Germline CDR1 SGHRS, CDR2 YFSETQ. Trimming removed 1 base from V and 0 bases from J, with 9 bases in between. This CDR3 is built from 15 residues. Here immunoSEQ multiplex PCR was the method, and the copy in TCRdb shows in-frame clones only, minus some. This sample carries about 60,000 clones, around 80% of them seen once, and the ten largest clones take approximately 0.54%. The sequence derives from an adult in good health and CMV-seronegative. Some clones in this sample may be carry-over from other donors' samples. The rearrangement uses TRBV5-1 and TRBJ2-3; D is possibly TRBD1 (6 bases). The sample taken for sequencing was memory CD4+ T cells from blood. CDR3: CASSLMGASTDTQYF. The CDR3 DNA reads TGCGCCAGCAGCTTGATGGGGGCCAGCACAGATACGCAGTATTTT.